This T cell receptor (beta chain) emerged from a study of control samples from healthy donors and cancer patients. There are 14 residues in the CDR3. Trimming at V came to 4 bases and at J to 6 bases, leaving 5 bases not matched to a gene. Per germline, CDR1 KGHSH and CDR2 LQKENI. Method: immunoSEQ multiplex PCR; TCRdb's copy keeps in-frame clones and lacks some. The repertoire consists of 85,000 to 95,000 clones, with approximately 93% occurring once and the leading ten covering around 0.9%. The origin of this receptor is a woman aged 30 to 39 in good health. Sequences were obtained from blood. The rearrangement uses TRBV18 and TRBJ2-2; TRBD2 matches at 7 bases. The CDR3 loop reads CASSRGRAAGELFF. The CDR3 region has the DNA TGTGCCAGCTCACGAGGGAGGGCCGCCGGGGAGCTGTTTTTT. The full variable domain, with the rest looked up from reference TRBV18 and TRBJ2-2, is NAGVMQNPRHLVRRRGQEARLRCSPMKGHSHVYWYRQLPEEGLKFMVYLQKENIIDESGMPKERFSAEFPKEGPSILRIQQVVRGDSAAYFCASSRGRAAGELFFGEGSRLTVL.